This section outlines one T cell receptor beta chain sequence together with its context. Antigen unknown. Sequencing was performed with immunoSEQ multiplex PCR; in TCRdb, only in-frame clones are kept and a portion is missing. The sample holds around 39,000 clones, approximately 84% seen once. The sample is drawn from a study of a mutant IDH1 vaccine in newly diagnosed glioma. About the study: Sex among treated patients split about 62% male, about 40% female; mean age was roughly 40 years. The therapy given earlier, which was standard therapy, consisted of radiotherapy, temozolomide, or both, and most of the patients received both.

The sample's time point: week 23, last vaccination. A single vaccine dose contained 300 ug of mutant IDH1 20-mer peptide, and topical imiquimod was used with it. From germline, CDR1 is MNHEY and CDR2 SVGAGI. V was pared by 4 bases and J by 4 bases, with 3 bases of the junction left unmatched. The CDR3 extends over 14 amino acids. The clonotype was recovered from a woman under 30 with glioma. Some clones in this sample may be carry-over from other donors' samples. The rearrangement joins TRBV6-5 to TRBJ2-1, with TRBD2 matching over 8 bases. The sample here was PBMCs, taken from a glioma patient whose treatment included an IDH1 peptide vaccine. CDR3 DNA: TGTGCCAGCAGTTTAGCGGGGCATTACAATGAGCAGTTCTTC. This translates into CASSLAGHYNEQFF.